This T cell receptor (beta chain) was retrieved from a study of cytomegalovirus exposure and HLA in healthy donors. Broader study findings: Associated with cytomegalovirus, according to the listing, were about 160 TCR beta chains.

Germline CDR1 reads SGHVS; CDR2 reads FQNEAQ. Between the trimmed V and J ends, which lost 1 base and 6 bases, there was a span of 16 bases. This CDR3 is built from 15 residues. The PCR used 60 Vbeta and 13 Jbeta primers. Repertoires were generated with immunoSEQ multiplex PCR, while TCRdb's copy carries only in-frame clones and drops some. This sample contains under 200,000 clones. Of note for this clone: Its antigen remains unidentified.

This receptor was identified in a man aged 30-40 years in good health and CMV-seronegative. Sequenced material: PBMCs. This sequence joins TRBV7-8 and TRBJ2-7; a possible D gene is TRBD2 (5 bases). In nucleotides, the CDR3 is TGTGCCAGCAGCTTAGGTTGGAGCGGAAGTATCGAGCAGTACTTC. Its protein is CASSLGWSGSIEQYF.